The clone carrying this T cell receptor beta chain was recorded many times. Its antigen is unidentified. The CDR3 covers 15 residues. V shed 1 base, J shed 3 bases, and the junction held 3 bases outside the gene matches. This sample is drawn from a study of CD8 T cells in ankylosing spondylitis. TCRdb re-analysed the 5' RACE reads in MiXCR, keeping a single row per CDR3 protein. The sample includes about 220,000 distinct CDR3 sequences, approximately 10% seen only once; the top ten take roughly 23%. Study results and caveats: Disease-linked clones proved CD8+ and comparatively uncommon in peripheral blood.

The receptor was isolated from a male donor with ankylosing spondylitis or in good health (not recorded which). The chain has TRBV12-3 or TRBV12-4 and TRBJ1-3, with TRBD1 matching 7 bases. Sequenced input: blood, either unsorted or a sorted T cell fraction (not recorded which). Here the CDR3 DNA reads TGTGCCAGCAGTTTAGTAGGGGGCGGTGGAAACACCATATATTTT. Translation gives CASSLVGGGGNTIYF.